This T cell receptor (beta chain) comes out of a study of glioma-infiltrating T cells. The CDR3 sequence is 12 residues long. J gave up 9 bases and V 3 bases, and 5 bases lay outside the gene matches. Germline values: CDR1 SQVTM, CDR2 ANQGSEA. In the case of this clonotype: Its antigen is as yet unknown.

The study's findings and limits: Non-neoplastic patients had below-expected tissue-blood divergence, while all gliomas exceeded expectation. Very few CDR3 sequences were shared between tissue and blood.

TCR alpha and beta CDR3 regions were amplified from RNA using iRepertoire nested multiplex PCR. Tissue mRNA or PBMC total RNA, roughly 90-400 ng, went into one-step reverse transcription and amplification. TCRdb reprocessed the multiplex PCR reads with MiXCR, giving one entry per CDR3 protein. The data show some 85,000 distinct CDR3 sequences, with about a quarter seen just once and 6.7% held by the top ten. This clonotype was obtained from a human donor with low-grade glioma or glioblastoma, undergoing nonglioma brain surgery, or in good health (not recorded which). V usage is TRBV29-1 and J usage is TRBJ2-3; TRBD1 matches 8 bases. The specimen sequenced was glioma tissue, nonneoplastic brain tissue, or PBMCs (not recorded which). The CDR3 is CSVDSQGETQYF. The CDR3 DNA reads as TGCAGCGTTGACTCACAGGGGGAGACGCAGTATTTT.